The rows below give T cell receptor beta chains drawn from one sample of a study of T cell changes during pregnancy in multiple sclerosis. Only in-frame clones appear in the TCRdb table, and some are missing; sequencing was by immunoSEQ multiplex PCR. The data show under 50,000 clones, 90% seen once. This specimen consisted of peripheral blood, obtained in the first trimester of pregnancy. The receptors stem from a female donor in good health, enrolled as a control in a pregnancy study. Each CDR3 is given with its conserved first and last residue. D genes are given only for firm matches. Some rows mark clone size as missing; the rest say once, few, many or name a class of expanded clone.

d_call: TRBD1
clone_size: .
j_call: TRBJ2-7
v_call: TRBV6-1
cdr3_nt: TGTGCCAGCAGTGAGGAAAGACAGGGGTTATGGGAGCAGTACTTC
cdr3_aa: CASSEERQGLWEQYF

d_call: TRBD2
clone_size: .
j_call: TRBJ2-2
v_call: TRBV12-5
cdr3_nt: TGTGCTAGTGGTTTGGTACATTCGGCTCTAGCGGGGGGGATGAACACCGGGGAGCTGTTTTTT
cdr3_aa: CASGLVHSALAGGMNTGELFF

d_call: TRBD1
clone_size: .
j_call: TRBJ2-7
v_call: TRBV11-2
cdr3_nt: TGTGCCAGCAGCTTCGACCGGGACAGGGAACACGAGCAGTACTTC
cdr3_aa: CASSFDRDREHEQYF

d_call: .
clone_size: .
j_call: TRBJ1-1
v_call: TRBV28
cdr3_nt: TGTGCCAGCAGTGGCCATACAGGGTTCGCTGAAGCTTTCTTT
cdr3_aa: CASSGHTGFAEAFF

d_call: TRBD1
clone_size: once
j_call: TRBJ1-5
v_call: TRBV7-9
cdr3_nt: TGTGCCAGCAGCCCGACAGGGGGCGGGAGCAATCAGCCCCAGCATTTT
cdr3_aa: CASSPTGGGSNQPQHF

d_call: .
clone_size: .
j_call: TRBJ1-5
v_call: TRBV7-9
cdr3_nt: TGTGCCAGCAGCTTGAAGGGGGATCAGCCCCAGCATTTT
cdr3_aa: CASSLKGDQPQHF

d_call: .
clone_size: few
j_call: TRBJ1-1
v_call: TRBV4-1
cdr3_nt: TGCGCCAGCAGGACTAACAGGGAGGGGCACACTGAAGCTTTCTTT
cdr3_aa: CASRTNREGHTEAFF

d_call: TRBD1
clone_size: .
j_call: TRBJ1-5
v_call: TRBV5-6
cdr3_nt: TGTGCCAGCACCACAGGGAACAGGGGTGGGCAGCCCCAGCATTTT
cdr3_aa: CASTTGNRGGQPQHF

d_call: .
clone_size: .
j_call: TRBJ2-1
v_call: TRBV28
cdr3_nt: TGTGCCAGCAGTTTTGGAACTAGTTTTTCCTACAATGAGCAGTTCTTC
cdr3_aa: CASSFGTSFSYNEQFF

d_call: TRBD1
clone_size: .
j_call: TRBJ1-1
v_call: TRBV6-6
cdr3_nt: TGTGCCAGCAGGACCCCAGACAGGGGTCCTGAAGCTTTCTTT
cdr3_aa: CASRTPDRGPEAFF

d_call: .
clone_size: once
j_call: TRBJ2-2
v_call: TRBV5-8
cdr3_nt: TGTGCCAGCAGCTTGGTCCTATCGAACACCGGGGAGCTGTTTTTT
cdr3_aa: CASSLVLSNTGELFF

d_call: .
clone_size: .
j_call: TRBJ1-1
v_call: TRBV30
cdr3_nt: TGTGCCTGGAGTGTCGTAGCGGTGAACACTGAAGCTTTCTTT
cdr3_aa: CAWSVVAVNTEAFF

d_call: .
clone_size: .
j_call: TRBJ2-1
v_call: TRBV14
cdr3_nt: TGTGCCAGCAGCCAAGATTTCGGACAAAAAACCTACAATGAGCAGTTCTTC
cdr3_aa: CASSQDFGQKTYNEQFF

d_call: TRBD2
clone_size: .
j_call: TRBJ2-5
v_call: TRBV19
cdr3_nt: TGTGCCACCGGGGCTAGCGGGAGTTGGCGAGAGACCCAGTACTTC
cdr3_aa: CATGASGSWRETQYF

d_call: .
clone_size: .
j_call: TRBJ1-5
v_call: TRBV5-6
cdr3_nt: TGTGCCAGCAGCTCAACCCAGGGGCAAAAACAGCCCCAGCATTTT
cdr3_aa: CASSSTQGQKQPQHF

d_call: .
clone_size: .
j_call: TRBJ1-1
v_call: TRBV11-1
cdr3_nt: TGTGCCAGCAGCCCCCGCTTCGGAGCCACTGAAGCTTTCTTT
cdr3_aa: CASSPRFGATEAFF

d_call: .
clone_size: .
j_call: TRBJ1-3
v_call: TRBV10-3
cdr3_nt: TGTGCCATCAGTGAGGGTGGAGGCTATGGAAACACCATATATTTT
cdr3_aa: CAISEGGGYGNTIYF

d_call: .
clone_size: .
j_call: TRBJ2-5
v_call: TRBV7-8
cdr3_nt: TGTGCCAGCAGGCCCTTGAAGGGGTACGATACCGCAACCAGGAAAGAGACCCAGTACTTC
cdr3_aa: CASRPLKGYDTATRKETQYF

d_call: TRBD1
clone_size: .
j_call: TRBJ1-1
v_call: TRBV28
cdr3_nt: TGTGCCAGCAGTCCCCTGAGGACAGGTCCGAACACTGAAGCTTTCTTT
cdr3_aa: CASSPLRTGPNTEAFF

d_call: TRBD1
clone_size: .
j_call: TRBJ1-1
v_call: TRBV5-4
cdr3_nt: TGTGCCAGCAGCTTGGCTGGAGGGGGCATGAACACTGAAGCTTTCTTT
cdr3_aa: CASSLAGGGMNTEAFF

d_call: .
clone_size: .
j_call: TRBJ2-1
v_call: TRBV7-3
cdr3_nt: TGTGCCAGCAGCCCGCTAACGAGCTCCTACAATGAGCAGTTCTTC
cdr3_aa: CASSPLTSSYNEQFF

d_call: .
clone_size: .
j_call: TRBJ2-2
v_call: TRBV11-3
cdr3_nt: TGTGCCAGCAGCTTACGAGCAGGAAACACCGGGGAGCTGTTTTTT
cdr3_aa: CASSLRAGNTGELFF

d_call: TRBD2
clone_size: once
j_call: TRBJ2-1
v_call: TRBV7-9
cdr3_nt: TGTGCCAGCAGGTACGGGACTAGCGGGACCACCAGCACCTACAATGAGCAGTTCTTC
cdr3_aa: CASRYGTSGTTSTYNEQFF

d_call: TRBD2
clone_size: .
j_call: TRBJ2-1
v_call: TRBV11-2
cdr3_nt: TGTGCCAGCAGCTTAGTAGGGGCGGGGGGAGCTAGCTCCTACAATGAGCAGTTCTTC
cdr3_aa: CASSLVGAGGASSYNEQFF

d_call: TRBD2
clone_size: .
j_call: TRBJ2-1
v_call: TRBV11-2
cdr3_nt: TGTGCCAGCAGCGCGACTAGCGGGAGAGTCTATGAGCGGTTCTTC
cdr3_aa: CASSATSGRVYERFF

d_call: .
clone_size: .
j_call: TRBJ2-2
v_call: TRBV30
cdr3_nt: TGTGCCTGGAGGCGTGAAAGCCGCACCGGGGAGCTGTTTTTT
cdr3_aa: CAWRRESRTGELFF

d_call: .
clone_size: .
j_call: TRBJ2-3
v_call: TRBV27
cdr3_nt: TGTGCCAGCAGTTTCGGTGCGAGCACAGATACGCAGTATTTT
cdr3_aa: CASSFGASTDTQYF

d_call: TRBD2
clone_size: .
j_call: TRBJ2-1
v_call: TRBV4-2
cdr3_nt: TGTGCCAGCAGCCAAACACTAGCGGGGGGTGGGGAGCAGTTCTTC
cdr3_aa: CASSQTLAGGGEQFF

d_call: .
clone_size: .
j_call: TRBJ2-7
v_call: TRBV28
cdr3_nt: TGTGCCAGCAGGTCTGGAGGGGGCGGGAAGAGGGAGCAGTACTTC
cdr3_aa: CASRSGGGGKREQYF

d_call: TRBD1
clone_size: .
j_call: TRBJ2-3
v_call: TRBV27
cdr3_nt: TGTGCCAGCAGGGGGACAGTTCTAGATACGCAGTATTTT
cdr3_aa: CASRGTVLDTQYF

d_call: TRBD2
clone_size: .
j_call: TRBJ2-1
v_call: TRBV9
cdr3_nt: TGTGCCAGCAGCGTTCGAGCGGGGGGGCGATGGGAGCAGTTCTTC
cdr3_aa: CASSVRAGGRWEQFF

d_call: TRBD1
clone_size: .
j_call: TRBJ2-7
v_call: TRBV27
cdr3_nt: TGTGCCAGCAGTTTCTCCGGGACAGGGAGGGGGTACGAGCAGTACTTC
cdr3_aa: CASSFSGTGRGYEQYF

d_call: TRBD1
clone_size: .
j_call: TRBJ2-7
v_call: TRBV2
cdr3_nt: TGTGCCAGCAGTGTGGACAGGGGCTCCTACGAGCAGTACTTC
cdr3_aa: CASSVDRGSYEQYF

d_call: .
clone_size: .
j_call: TRBJ2-2
v_call: TRBV4-2
cdr3_nt: TGTGCCAGCAGCCAAGTTATTGGCAGGGGTGCGAACACCGGGGAGCTGTTTTTT
cdr3_aa: CASSQVIGRGANTGELFF

d_call: TRBD1
clone_size: .
j_call: TRBJ1-2
v_call: TRBV28
cdr3_nt: TGTGCCAGCAGTAGGCGGACAGGGGGAAGTAGTGGCTACACCTTC
cdr3_aa: CASSRRTGGSSGYTF

d_call: .
clone_size: .
j_call: TRBJ1-4
v_call: TRBV28
cdr3_nt: TGTGCCAGCACCTCCGGTGGGACTTTGGGTGAAAAACTGTTTTTT
cdr3_aa: CASTSGGTLGEKLFF